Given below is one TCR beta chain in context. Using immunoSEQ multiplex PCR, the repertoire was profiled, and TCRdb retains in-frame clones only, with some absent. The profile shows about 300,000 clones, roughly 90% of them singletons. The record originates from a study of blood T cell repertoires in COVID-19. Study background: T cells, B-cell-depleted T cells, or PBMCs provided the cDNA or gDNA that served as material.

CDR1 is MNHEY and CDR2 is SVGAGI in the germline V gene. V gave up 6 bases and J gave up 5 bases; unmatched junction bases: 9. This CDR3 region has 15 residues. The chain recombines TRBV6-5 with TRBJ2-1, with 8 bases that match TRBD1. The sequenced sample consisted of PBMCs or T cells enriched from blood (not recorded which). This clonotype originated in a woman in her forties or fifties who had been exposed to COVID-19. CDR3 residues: CASRPGTGNHNEQFF. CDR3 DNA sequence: TGTGCCAGCAGGCCAGGGACAGGCAATCACAATGAGCAGTTCTTC.